This TCR beta chain was recorded in a study of T cell changes during pregnancy in multiple sclerosis. Clones were sequenced by immunoSEQ multiplex PCR, and TCRdb holds only the in-frame ones, with some missing. The sample lists some 52,000 clones, 85% to 95% occurring once. Germline CDR1 is SGDLS and CDR2 is YYNGEE. The V segment lost 4 bases and the J segment 4 bases; nucleotides outside the gene matches: 5. This CDR3 has 14 amino acids. The clonotype comes from a female donor with multiple sclerosis, enrolled in a pregnancy study. This rearrangement joins TRBV9 to TRBJ1-1; 9 bases line up with TRBD1. Here the sequenced sample was CD4+ T cells from peripheral blood mononuclear cells, taken in the third trimester of pregnancy. For the CDR3, the DNA is TGTGCCAGCAGCCCACAGGGGGCAAGCACTGAAGCTTTCTTT. Translated, it gives CASSPQGASTEAFF.